The present entry profiles one TCR beta chain with its context. Its antigen is still unknown. CDR3 length: 14 amino acids. V lost 5 bases and J 2 bases, leaving 13 bases between the germline ends. CDR1 is LGHNT, CDR2 FRNRAP, per germline. The entry originates in a study of neoadjuvant nivolumab and ipilimumab in lung cancer. Study results and limitations: Resected tumors had greater TCR richness and clonality than uninvolved lung.

Generated by immunoSEQ multiplex PCR, the TCRdb table keeps only in-frame clones and is missing some. This sample has around 8,100 clones, with 75% to 85% found just once. This specimen consisted of adjacent normal lung tissue, obtained after neoadjuvant nivolumab, alone or with ipilimumab, at or shortly before surgery. The chain employs TRBV12-5 and TRBJ2-7; perhaps TRBD2 as D (5 bases). This TCR was recovered from an adult with non-small cell lung cancer. The CDR3 protein is CASGAGLTPYEQYF. The CDR3, as DNA: TGTGCTAGTGGTGCCGGACTTACCCCCTACGAGCAGTACTTC.